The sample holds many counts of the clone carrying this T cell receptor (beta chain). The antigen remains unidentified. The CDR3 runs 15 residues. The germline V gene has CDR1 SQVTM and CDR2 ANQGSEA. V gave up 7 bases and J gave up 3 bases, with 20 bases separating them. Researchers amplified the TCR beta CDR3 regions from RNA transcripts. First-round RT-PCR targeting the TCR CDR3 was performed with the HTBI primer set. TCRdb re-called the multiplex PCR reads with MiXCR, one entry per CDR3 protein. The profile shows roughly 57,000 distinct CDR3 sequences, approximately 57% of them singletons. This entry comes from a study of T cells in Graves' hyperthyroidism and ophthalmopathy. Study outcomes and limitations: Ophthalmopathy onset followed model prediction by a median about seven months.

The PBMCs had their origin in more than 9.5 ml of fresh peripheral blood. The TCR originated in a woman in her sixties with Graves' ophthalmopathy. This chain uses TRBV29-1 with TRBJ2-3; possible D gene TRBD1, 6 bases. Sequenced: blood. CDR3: CSATPPRGRTDTQYF. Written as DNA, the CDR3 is TGCAGCGCCACCCCCCCCAGGGGACGGACAGATACGCAGTATTTT.